This paragraph covers one T cell receptor (beta chain) sequence. The study assigned cohorts using participant-reported clinical history. This entry is derived from a study of blood T cell repertoires in COVID-19. Study information: From T cells, B-cell-depleted T cells, or PBMCs came the material, which was cDNA or gDNA.

Original processing methods: Estimation of nucleated cell counts relied on the amplification of reference gene primers. Only in-frame clones appear in the TCRdb table, and some are missing; sequencing was by immunoSEQ multiplex PCR. That table is the source of V, J and clone size, and D and trimming were worked out from the DNA. The repertoire holds around 110,000 clones, 84% seen once, with 3% to 4.5% in the top ten. The CDR3 is made up of 14 amino acids. The germline V gene has CDR1 ENHRY and CDR2 SYGVKD. Trimming took off 2 bases at V and 3 bases at J, with 11 bases between the two ends. The rearrangement joins TRBV10-3 to TRBJ2-7; D perhaps matches TRBD2 (6 bases). The sequenced sample was PBMCs or T cells enriched from blood (not recorded which). This receptor was obtained from a young woman who had recovered from COVID-19. CDR3 coding DNA: TGTGCCATCAGTGAGCCTAGCGAAAACTACGAGCAGTACTTC. Translated, it gives CAISEPSENYEQYF.